A single T cell receptor beta chain is shown here with its context. The entry originates in a study of immune characterization of retroperitoneal liposarcoma. MiXCR, applied by TCRdb to the PCR reads, yields one record per CDR3 protein. The sample contains approximately 10,000 distinct CDR3 sequences, roughly 26% of which appear only once. V lost 2 bases and J lost 3, with 13 bases in between. From germline, CDR1 is MNHNS and CDR2 SASEGT. The CDR3 has 15 amino acids. Sequenced sample: tumor tissue. This chain links TRBV6-1 with TRBJ1-1, with D unresolved. This clonotype originated in a female donor with retroperitoneal liposarcoma. The CDR3 protein is CASSEWVRADTEAFF. For the CDR3, the DNA is TGTGCCAGCAGTGAATGGGTTCGAGCAGACACTGAAGCTTTCTTT.